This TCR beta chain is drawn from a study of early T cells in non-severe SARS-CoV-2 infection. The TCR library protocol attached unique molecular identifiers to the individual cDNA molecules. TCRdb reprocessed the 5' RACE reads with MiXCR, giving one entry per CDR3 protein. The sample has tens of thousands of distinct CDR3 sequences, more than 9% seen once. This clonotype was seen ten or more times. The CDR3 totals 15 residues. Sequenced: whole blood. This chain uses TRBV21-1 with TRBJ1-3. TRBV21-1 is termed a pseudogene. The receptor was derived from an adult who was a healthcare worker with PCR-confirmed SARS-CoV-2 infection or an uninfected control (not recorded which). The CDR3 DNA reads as TGTGCCAGCAGCAAAGAGGAGGGACCCGGAGACACCATATATTTT. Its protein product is CASSKEEGPGDTIYF.